This T cell receptor (beta chain) was sequenced in a study of T-cell reconstitution after alpha-beta-depleted transplantation in children. The V end was cut by 3 bases, the J end by 3 bases, with 9 bases between. This CDR3 spans 13 amino acids. Preparation of the TCRbeta library involved a method that used unique molecular identifiers. TCRdb re-derived calls from the PCR reads in MiXCR, one entry per CDR3 protein. This table has some 400,000 distinct CDR3 sequences, 20% appearing once. The source was PBMCs from the stem cell graft donor, collected from the stem cell graft. The receptor's source is a human donor who donated a stem cell graft to a child with acute myeloid leukemia. V is TRBV12-3 or TRBV12-4 and J is TRBJ2-7, with D perhaps matching TRBD2 (5 bases). This chain's CDR3 is CASSFRRDYEQYF. In nucleotides, the CDR3 is TGTGCCAGCAGTTTCCGACGGGACTACGAGCAGTACTTC.